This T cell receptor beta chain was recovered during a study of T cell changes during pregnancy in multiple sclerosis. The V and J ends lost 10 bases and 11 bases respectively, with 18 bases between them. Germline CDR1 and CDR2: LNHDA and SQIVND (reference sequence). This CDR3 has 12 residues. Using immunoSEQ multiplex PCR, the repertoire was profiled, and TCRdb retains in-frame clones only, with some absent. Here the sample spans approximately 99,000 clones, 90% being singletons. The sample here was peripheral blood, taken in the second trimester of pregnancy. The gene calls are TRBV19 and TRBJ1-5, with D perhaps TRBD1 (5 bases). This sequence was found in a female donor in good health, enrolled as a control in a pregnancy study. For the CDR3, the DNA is TGTGCCACCACCACCCGGGGGTCGGCCCAGCATTTT. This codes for CATTTRGSAQHF.